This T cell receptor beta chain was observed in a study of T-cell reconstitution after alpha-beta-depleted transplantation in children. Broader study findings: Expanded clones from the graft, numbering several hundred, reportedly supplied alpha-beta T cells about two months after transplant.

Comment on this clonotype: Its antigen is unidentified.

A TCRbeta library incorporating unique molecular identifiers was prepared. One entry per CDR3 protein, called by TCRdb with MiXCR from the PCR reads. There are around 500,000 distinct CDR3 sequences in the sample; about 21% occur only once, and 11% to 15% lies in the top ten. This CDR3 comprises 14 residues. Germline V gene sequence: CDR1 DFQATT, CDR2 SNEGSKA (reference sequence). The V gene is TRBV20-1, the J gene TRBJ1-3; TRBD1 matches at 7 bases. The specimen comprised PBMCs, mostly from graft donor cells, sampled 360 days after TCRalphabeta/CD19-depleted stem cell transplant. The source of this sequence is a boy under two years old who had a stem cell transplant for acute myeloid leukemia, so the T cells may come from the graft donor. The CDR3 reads CSATTGVSGNTIYF. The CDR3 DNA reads TGCAGCGCGACAACAGGGGTGAGCGGAAACACCATATATTTT.